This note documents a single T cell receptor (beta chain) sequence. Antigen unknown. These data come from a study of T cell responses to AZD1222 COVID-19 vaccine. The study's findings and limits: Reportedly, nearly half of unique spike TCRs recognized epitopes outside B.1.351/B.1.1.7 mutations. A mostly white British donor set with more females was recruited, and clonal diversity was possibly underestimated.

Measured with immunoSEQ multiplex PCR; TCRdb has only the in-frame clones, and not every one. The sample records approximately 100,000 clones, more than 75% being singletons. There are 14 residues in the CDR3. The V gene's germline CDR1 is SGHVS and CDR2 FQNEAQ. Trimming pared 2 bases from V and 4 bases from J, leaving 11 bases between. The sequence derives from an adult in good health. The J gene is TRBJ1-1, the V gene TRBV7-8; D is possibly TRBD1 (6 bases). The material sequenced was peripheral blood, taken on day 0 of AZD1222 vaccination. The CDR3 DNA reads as TGTGCCAGCAGCTTAAGAGGGGGAATCACTGAAGCTTTCTTT. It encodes CASSLRGGITEAFF.